One sample yielded the 18 T cell receptor beta chains listed below, sequenced in a study of T cells after yellow fever vaccination. From the 5' RACE reads, TCRdb called clonotypes with MiXCR, one entry per CDR3 protein. The sample records some 120,000 distinct CDR3 sequences, approximately 14% being singletons. Material: CD8+ T cells sorted from PBMCs, obtained 5 days after the yellow fever booster vaccination. These TCRs come from a man aged 18 to 30 who received the YFV17D yellow fever vaccine.

The rearrangement links TRBV6-2 or TRBV6-3 to TRBJ1-1; no clear D. V lost 2 bases to trimming and J lost 7 bases, with 8 bases between them. The CDR3 has 12 residues. CDR1 MNHEY and CDR2 SVGEGT come from the germline V gene. CDR3 coding DNA: TGTGCCAGCAGTTACAGATTGAATGAAGCTTTCTTT. This translates into CASSYRLNEAFF.

The chain combines TRBV15 with TRBJ1-5; D not resolved. The CDR3 is made up of 15 amino acids. V was pared by 4 bases and J by 3 bases, with 13 bases between. Germline values: CDR1 LNHNV, CDR2 YYDKDF (reference sequence). The CDR3 region is CATSISRDFNQPQHF. CDR3 sequence (DNA): TGTGCCACCAGCATATCCCGGGATTTCAATCAGCCCCAGCATTTT.

The rearrangement uses TRBV29-1 and TRBJ1-1; D gene uncertain. The CDR3 covers 12 residues. In germline, CDR1 is SQVTM, CDR2 ANQGSEA. With 0 bases removed from V and 10 bases from J, the gap between germline ends came to 12 bases. The CDR3: CSVEDFGFTAFF. The CDR3 DNA follows: TGCAGCGTTGAAGATTTTGGGTTTACAGCTTTCTTT.

This rearrangement joins TRBV9 to TRBJ2-2; D is unresolved. V was cut by 3 bases and J by 5 bases, with 5 bases left in between. This CDR3 region has 12 residues. Per germline, CDR1 SGDLS and CDR2 YYNGEE. CDR3 loop: CASSGLTGELFF. The CDR3 region has the DNA TGTGCCAGCAGCGGGCTGACCGGGGAGCTGTTTTTT.

V and J are TRBV14 and TRBJ2-7; no clear D gene. The CDR3 sequence is 17 residues long. Germline loops: CDR1 SGHDN, CDR2 FVKESK. V lost 5 bases, J lost 0 bases, and 20 bases lay in between. CDR3 nucleotide sequence: TGTGCCAGCAGCACCCTAGAAGACCCGGGCATCTCCTACGAGCAGTACTTC. Protein: CASSTLEDPGISYEQYF. The full variable domain, with the rest looked up from reference TRBV14 and TRBJ2-7, is EAGVTQFPSHSVIEKGQTVTLRCDPISGHDNLYWYRRVMGKEIKFLLHFVKESKQDESGMPNNRFLAERTGGTYSTLKVQPAELEDSGVYFCASSTLEDPGISYEQYFGPGTRLTVT.

The sample holds a few counts of this clonotype. In nucleotides, the CDR3 is TGTGCCAGCAGTATGGCGGGGAGCTCCTACGAGCAGTACTTC. This translates into CASSMAGSSYEQYF. The chain is built from TRBV27 and TRBJ2-7; a weak D match, TRBD2 (6 bases). Trimming stripped 5 bases from V and 0 bases from J, with 11 bases between. Germline V lookup: CDR1 MNHEY, CDR2 SMNVEV (reference sequence). CDR3 length: 14 amino acids.

This clonotype has a handful of counts. This rearrangement joins TRBV29-1 to TRBJ2-7; weak D call: TRBD1 (5 bases). The CDR3 loop spans 13 amino acids. Germline loops: CDR1 SQVTM, CDR2 ANQGSEA. V was shortened by 5 bases and J by 0 bases, with 11 bases between the two germline ends. For the CDR3, the DNA is TGCAGCGTTTGGACACCAAGCTCCTACGAGCAGTACTTC. Protein: CSVWTPSSYEQYF.

This sequence joins TRBV4-2 and TRBJ2-1, with no clear D. The CDR3 totals 11 residues. Germline CDR1 LGHNA, CDR2 YNFKEQ. V was shortened by 6 bases and J by 9 bases, with 9 bases between the two germline ends. In DNA form, the CDR3 reads TGTGCCAGCAGGGACGTACGTGAGCAGTTCTTC. It is translated as CASRDVREQFF.

The chain combines TRBV23-1 with TRBJ2-7; no clear D. TRBV23-1 is given ORF status, its function remaining uncertain. The CDR3 spans 16 residues. Trimming cost V 4 bases and J 6 bases, with 22 bases left between them. The CDR3 DNA reads TGCGCCAGCAGTCCCCAATTGGACCTCCAGGATTTCGAGCAGTACTTC. Translated, it gives CASSPQLDLQDFEQYF.

The sample holds a few counts of this clonotype. This chain connects TRBV20-1 to TRBJ1-5; D is unresolved. The CDR3 loop spans 16 amino acids. V was pared by 5 bases and J by 0 bases, with 17 bases between. Germline loops: CDR1 DFQATT, CDR2 SNEGSKA (reference sequence). The CDR3 region has the DNA TGCAGTGCTGCCCGTTATGCGGGGTATAGCAATCAGCCCCAGCATTTT. Translated, it gives CSAARYAGYSNQPQHF.

This clonotype was seen more than once but under ten times. The chain joins TRBV4-2 to TRBJ1-5; D possibly corresponds to TRBD1 (6 bases). The ends were cut back, 2 bases at V and 7 bases at J, with 9 bases in the middle. Germline assignment: CDR1 LGHNA and CDR2 YNFKEQ. This CDR3 region has 13 residues. CDR3 protein: CASSQSQGQPQHF. The CDR3 DNA sequence: TGTGCCAGCAGCCAAAGTCAGGGGCAGCCCCAGCATTTT.

Worth noting for this clonotype: A junction boundary mismatches the germline segment, possibly from a read error. This rearrangement joins TRBV7-8 to TRBJ2-7; tentatively, D is TRBD1 or TRBD2 (5 bases each). This CDR3 has 14 residues. Per the germline V gene, CDR1 is SGHVS and CDR2 is FQNEAQ. The CDR3 loop is CASTLRSEGYEQYF. For the CDR3, the DNA is TGTGCCAGCACCTTAAGGTCAGAGGGGTACGAGCAGTACTTC.

This clonotype was counted a few times. The rearrangement joins TRBV7-6 to TRBJ2-3; D unresolved. V was cut by 5 bases and J by 5 bases, with 8 bases left in between. Germline V gene sequence: CDR1 SGHVS, CDR2 FNYEAQ. The CDR3 loop spans 12 amino acids. This chain's CDR3 is CASSTQGDTQYF. Here the CDR3 DNA reads TGTGCCAGCAGCACTCAAGGAGATACGCAGTATTTT.

This clonotype has just a few counts. At one boundary the junction diverges from the germline segment, which might be a read error. J is TRBJ2-4 and V is TRBV15, with D perhaps TRBD2 (6 bases). CDR3 length: 12 amino acids. From germline, CDR1 is LNHNV and CDR2 YYDKDF (reference sequence). The CDR3 here is CATSRDRRVRRF. CDR3 DNA: TGTGCCACCAGCAGAGATCGGAGGGTGCGGCGGTTC.

This clonotype was counted only a few times. This chain uses TRBV7-9 with TRBJ2-7, with no clear D. CDR1 SEHNR and CDR2 FQNEAQ come from the germline V gene (reference sequence). This CDR3 is built from 13 residues. The germline V and J ends were trimmed by 5 bases and 3 bases, with 11 bases remaining between them. CDR3 sequence reads: CASSGRWDYEQYV. Written as DNA, the CDR3 is TGTGCCAGCAGCGGCAGGTGGGACTACGAGCAGTACGTC.

The chain has TRBV7-3 and TRBJ2-3; D is unclear. CDR1 and CDR2 (germline): SGHTA, FQGTGA. V was trimmed by 5 bases and J by 2 bases, leaving 5 bases between them. CDR3 length: 12 amino acids. The CDR3, as DNA: TGTGCCAGCAGCAAAGACACAGATACGCAGTATTTT. It is translated as CASSKDTDTQYF.

This clonotype was picked up a small number of times. The rearrangement uses TRBV27 and TRBJ2-3, with 7 bases that match TRBD1. V was pared by 1 base and J by 3 bases, with 13 bases of the junction left unmatched. This CDR3 is built from 18 residues. CDR1 and CDR2 (germline): MNHEY, SMNVEV (reference sequence). The CDR3 sequence is CASSLYPQTGLVTDTQYF. The CDR3 region has the DNA TGTGCCAGCAGTTTATACCCCCAGACAGGGCTGGTAACAGATACGCAGTATTTT.

This clonotype was detected a few times. The chain joins TRBV5-1 to TRBJ2-5, with TRBD1 identical over 7 bases. The germline V gene has CDR1 SGHRS and CDR2 YFSETQ. V lost 0 bases and J lost 1; bases outside the gene matches: 0. The CDR3 covers 14 residues. CDR3 region: CASSLGDSQETQYF. For the CDR3, the DNA is TGCGCCAGCAGCTTGGGGGACAGCCAAGAGACCCAGTACTTC.